This is a list of T cell receptor beta chains from one sample in a study of blood T cell repertoires in COVID-19. Profiling relied on immunoSEQ multiplex PCR, and the TCRdb table lists in-frame clones only, not all of them. This table holds just over 70,000 clones, over 70% found once. Sequenced material: peripheral blood. Receptors originate from a woman aged 70-85 years with acute or convalescent COVID-19. Both conserved end residues are part of each CDR3.

J: TRBJ1-2
V: TRBV7-2
CDR3: CASSFSTANYGYTF

J: TRBJ2-3
V: TRBV7-6
CDR3: CASSPLSDTQYF

J: TRBJ2-7
V: TRBV18
CDR3: CASSPAGQGYEQYF

J: TRBJ2-7
V: TRBV7-2
CDR3: CASSLNFGGNEQYF

J: TRBJ2-5
V: TRBV29-1
CDR3: CSVAPGGSETQYF

J: TRBJ2-1
V: TRBV6-2/TRBV6-3
CDR3: CASSDRTGGVEQFF

J: TRBJ2-3
V: TRBV3-1/TRBV3-2
CDR3: CASSQDRGSADTQYF

J: TRBJ2-7
V: TRBV19
CDR3: CASSMVSTGSNYEQYF

J: TRBJ1-4
V: TRBV6-2/TRBV6-3
CDR3: CASSSNEKLFF

J: TRBJ1-1
V: TRBV2
CDR3: CASSGQPGSEAFF

J: TRBJ2-2
V: TRBV6-5
CDR3: CASRLRREELFF

J: TRBJ1-2
V: TRBV28
CDR3: CASRGGMSTGTF

J: TRBJ1-4
V: TRBV21-1
CDR3: CASTQGSRDRGRTNEKLFF

J: TRBJ1-5
V: TRBV19
CDR3: CASSEGVVGNQPQHF

J: TRBJ2-7
V: TRBV7-8
CDR3: CASSIGLVDLSYEQYF

J: TRBJ2-1
V: TRBV19
CDR3: CASSIGWDRTAEQFF

J: TRBJ2-2
V: TRBV11-1
CDR3: CASSFPGDGELFF

J: TRBJ1-6
V: TRBV7-2
CDR3: CASSSGHETYNSPLHF

J: TRBJ2-7
V: TRBV7-9
CDR3: CASSPPGANEQYF

J: TRBJ2-1
V: TRBV9
CDR3: CASSVGSGAYNEQFF

J: TRBJ1-2
V: TRBV5-1
CDR3: CASSWDRDYGYTF

J: TRBJ2-7
V: TRBV11-2
CDR3: CASSPRSSGAYEQYF

J: TRBJ2-7
V: TRBV12-5
CDR3: CASGLGQGNSYEQYF

J: TRBJ1-1
V: TRBV7-9
CDR3: CASSLEPGMNTEAFF

J: TRBJ2-2
V: TRBV11-3
CDR3: CASTRARGGELFF

J: TRBJ2-6
V: TRBV7-6
CDR3: CASSLSGIRGRAGANVLTF

J: TRBJ2-5
V: TRBV5-1
CDR3: CASSLVLQETQYF

J: TRBJ2-7
V: TRBV7-8
CDR3: CASSLGIGVFYEQYF

J: TRBJ1-2
V: TRBV7-3
CDR3: CASSLTKGRGYTF

J: TRBJ2-3
V: TRBV28
CDR3: CASSFGGSGRPDTQYF

J: TRBJ1-1
V: TRBV3-1/TRBV3-2
CDR3: CASSQDRANTEAFF

J: TRBJ1-6
V: TRBV2
CDR3: CASRGQGGSPLHF

J: TRBJ2-7
V: TRBV18
CDR3: CASSHRDRAWEQYF

J: TRBJ1-3
V: TRBV5-1
CDR3: CASSLEMQGRVMGSGNTIYF